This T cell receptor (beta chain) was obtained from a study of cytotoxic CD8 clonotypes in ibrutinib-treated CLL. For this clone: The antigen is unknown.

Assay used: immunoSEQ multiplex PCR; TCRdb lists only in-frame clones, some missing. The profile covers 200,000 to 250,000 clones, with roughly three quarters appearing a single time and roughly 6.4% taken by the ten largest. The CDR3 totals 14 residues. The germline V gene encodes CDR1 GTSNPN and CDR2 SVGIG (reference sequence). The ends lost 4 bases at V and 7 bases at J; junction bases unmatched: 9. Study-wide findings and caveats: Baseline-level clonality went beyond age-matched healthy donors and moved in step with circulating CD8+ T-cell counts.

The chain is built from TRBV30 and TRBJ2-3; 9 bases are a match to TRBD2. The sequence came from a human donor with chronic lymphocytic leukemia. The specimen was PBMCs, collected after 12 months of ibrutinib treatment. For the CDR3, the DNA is TGTGCCTGGATCTCTAGCGGGGCCATATATACGCAGTATTTT. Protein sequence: CAWISSGAIYTQYF.